The 16 T cell receptor beta chains below were found in one sample sequenced in a study of monozygotic twins with inflammatory bowel disease. TCRdb re-called the 5' RACE reads and shows each CDR3 protein once, DNA omitted. This table holds approximately 210,000 distinct CDR3 sequences. The sequenced sample was blood. The receptors derive from a human donor with ulcerative colitis or Crohn's disease, or a healthy co-twin of an affected twin (not recorded which).

The rearrangement uses TRBV11-1 and TRBJ2-5; TCRdb calls TRBD2, which cannot be checked without DNA. CDR1 and CDR2 (germline): SGHAT, FQDESV (reference sequence). The CDR3 length is 13 residues. CDR3 sequence reads: CASSTPLGETQYF.

The CDR3 region is CASSAGENEKLFF. The chain employs TRBV12-3 or TRBV12-4 and TRBJ1-4; TCRdb indicates TRBD1, and absent DNA this call remains unverified. The CDR3 is 13 amino acids.

The V gene is TRBV20-1, the J gene TRBJ2-7. This CDR3 spans 14 amino acids. In germline, CDR1 is DFQATT, CDR2 SNEGSKA (reference sequence). The CDR3 spells CSASGDIHSYEQYF.

The chain joins TRBV5-1 to TRBJ1-2; TCRdb designates TRBD1, a call that cannot be tested without DNA. The CDR3 is 15 residues long. Germline assignment: CDR1 SGHRS and CDR2 YFSETQ. The CDR3 spells CASSLAPGQGYGYTF.

V and J are TRBV27 and TRBJ1-2; the D call from TCRdb, TRBD1, cannot be confirmed without DNA. Germline V gene data show CDR1 as MNHEY and CDR2 as SMNVEV (reference sequence). The CDR3 extends over 16 amino acids. The CDR3 protein is CASSLSRDSSNYGYTF.

V gene TRBV20-1 combines with J gene TRBJ2-4; TCRdb picks TRBD1, but there is no DNA to check that call. The CDR3 consists of 14 residues. CDR1 is DFQATT and CDR2 is SNEGSKA in the germline V gene (reference sequence). CDR3 in amino acids: CSARPTVIKNIQYF.

V usage is TRBV29-1 and J usage is TRBJ2-5. The CDR3 has 12 residues. Per the germline V gene, CDR1 is SQVTM and CDR2 is ANQGSEA. Here the CDR3 reads CSVDGPRETQYF. Complete variable domain (other parts from reference TRBV29-1 and TRBJ2-5): SAVISQKPSRDICQRGTSLTIQCQVDSQVTMMFWYRQQPGQSLTLIATANQGSEATYESGFVIDKFPISRPNLTFSTLTVSNMSPEDSSIYLCSVDGPRETQYFGPGTRLLVL.

The CDR3: CASSYPDSYGYTF. This rearrangement joins TRBV6-2 or TRBV6-3 to TRBJ1-2; TCRdb returns TRBD1, unconfirmable since there is no DNA. The CDR3 loop spans 13 amino acids. Germline CDR1 is MNHEY and CDR2 is SVGEGT.

The chain joins TRBV12-3 or TRBV12-4 to TRBJ1-1. This CDR3 has 13 residues. The CDR3 reads CASSTTANTEAFF.

The chain combines TRBV12-3 or TRBV12-4 with TRBJ2-3; TCRdb indicates TRBD2, and absent DNA this call remains unverified. The CDR3 is 19 amino acids. CDR3 sequence reads: CASSSFATPGLLIGDTQYF.

This chain uses TRBV6-5 with TRBJ1-6. CDR1 and CDR2 from the germline V gene are MNHEY and SVGAGI. The CDR3 runs 17 residues. This CDR3 reads CASSYGGPSSYNSPLHF.

The CDR3 reads CASSPQGLNTEAFF. V usage is TRBV7-3 and J usage is TRBJ1-1; checking the TCRdb D call of TRBD1 is not possible without DNA. The germline V gene encodes CDR1 SGHTA and CDR2 FQGTGA. The CDR3 loop spans 14 amino acids.

The chain is built from TRBV9 and TRBJ2-2; TCRdb outputs TRBD1, but without DNA this stays unchecked. From germline, CDR1 is SGDLS and CDR2 YYNGEE. The CDR3 totals 15 residues. The CDR3 sequence: CASSNIGQGYGELFF.

The chain combines TRBV27 with TRBJ2-7; TCRdb lists TRBD1, though no DNA is available to test this call. The germline V gene has CDR1 MNHEY and CDR2 SMNVEV (reference sequence). The CDR3 is 18 amino acids. The CDR3 spells CASTKKPPGHGTPYEQYF.

The chain uses TRBV20-1 and TRBJ1-2. This CDR3 is built from 18 residues. CDR1 is DFQATT, CDR2 SNEGSKA, per germline (reference sequence). This CDR3 is CSAQAGDLIALKGYGYTF.

This chain joins TRBV2 and TRBJ2-5; no DNA is available, so the TRBD2 call from TCRdb remains unchecked. The CDR3 contains 12 residues. Germline CDR1 and CDR2: SNHLY and FYNNEI. CDR3 loop: CASRLGVETQYF.